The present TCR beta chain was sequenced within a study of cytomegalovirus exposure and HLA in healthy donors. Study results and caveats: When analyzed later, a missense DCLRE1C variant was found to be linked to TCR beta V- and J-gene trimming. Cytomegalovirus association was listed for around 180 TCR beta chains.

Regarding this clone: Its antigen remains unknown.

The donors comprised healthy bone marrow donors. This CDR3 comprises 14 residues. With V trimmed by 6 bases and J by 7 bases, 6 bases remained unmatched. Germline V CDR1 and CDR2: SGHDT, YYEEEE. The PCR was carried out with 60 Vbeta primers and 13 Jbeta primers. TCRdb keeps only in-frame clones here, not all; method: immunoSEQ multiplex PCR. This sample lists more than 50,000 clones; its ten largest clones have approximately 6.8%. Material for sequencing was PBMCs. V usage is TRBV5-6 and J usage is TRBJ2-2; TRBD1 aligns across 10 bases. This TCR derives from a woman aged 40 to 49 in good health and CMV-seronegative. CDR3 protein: CASNPGTGVGELFF. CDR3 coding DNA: TGTGCCAGCAACCCCGGGACAGGGGTCGGGGAGCTGTTTTTT.